Here is one TCR beta chain with its context. The antigen is unknown. The data derive from a study of immune cell composition in non-small cell lung cancer. Study overall: Histologic subtype was mainly adenocarcinoma or squamous cell carcinoma.

Normal lung was sampled as far from the tumour as possible, at least 3 cm. Template was genomic DNA from frozen, unsorted single-cell suspensions. Trimming stripped 2 bases from V and 5 bases from J, with 7 bases between. Germline CDR1 reads MRHNA; CDR2 reads SNTAGT. The CDR3 loop spans 14 amino acids. Study results and limitations: Tumour-associated clones >0.5% occurred in roughly 30% of adenocarcinomas, approximately 79% of squamous.

TCRdb keeps only in-frame clones here, not all; method: immunoSEQ multiplex PCR. The repertoire consists of over 6,500 clones, with approximately 61% occurring once and the leading ten covering approximately 12%. The V and J genes are TRBV6-4 and TRBJ1-6; D remains ambiguous. Sample: non-adjacent lung tissue. This receptor was taken from a human donor with non-small cell lung cancer. The CDR3 bases are TGTGCCAGCAGTGACCGTATCCATAATTCACCCCTCCACTTT. Translated: CASSDRIHNSPLHF.